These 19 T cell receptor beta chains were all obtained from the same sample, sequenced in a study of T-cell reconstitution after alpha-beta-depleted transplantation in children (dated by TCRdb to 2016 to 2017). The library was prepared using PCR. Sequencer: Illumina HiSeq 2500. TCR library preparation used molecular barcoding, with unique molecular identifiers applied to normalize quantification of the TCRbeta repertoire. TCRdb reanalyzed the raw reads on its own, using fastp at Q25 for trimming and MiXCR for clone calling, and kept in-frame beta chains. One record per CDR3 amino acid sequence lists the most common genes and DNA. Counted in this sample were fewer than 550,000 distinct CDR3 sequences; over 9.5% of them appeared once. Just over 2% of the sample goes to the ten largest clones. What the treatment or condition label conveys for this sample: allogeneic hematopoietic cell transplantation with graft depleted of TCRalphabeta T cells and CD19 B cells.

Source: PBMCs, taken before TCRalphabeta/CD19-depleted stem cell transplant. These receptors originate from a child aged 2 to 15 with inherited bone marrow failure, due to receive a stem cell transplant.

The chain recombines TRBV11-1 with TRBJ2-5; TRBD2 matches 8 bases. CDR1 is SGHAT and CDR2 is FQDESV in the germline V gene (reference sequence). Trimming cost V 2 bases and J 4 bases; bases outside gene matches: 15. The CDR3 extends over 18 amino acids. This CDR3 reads CASSLPFPVLGTRETQYF. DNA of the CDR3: TGTGCCAGCAGCTTACCTTTCCCCGTATTAGGGACTAGAGAGACCCAGTACTTC.

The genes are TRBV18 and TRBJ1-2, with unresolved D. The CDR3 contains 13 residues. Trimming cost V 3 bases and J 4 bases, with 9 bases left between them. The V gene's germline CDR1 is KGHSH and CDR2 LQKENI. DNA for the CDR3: TGTGCCAGCTCACCCGACACCGTCTATGGCTACACCTTC. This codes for CASSPDTVYGYTF.

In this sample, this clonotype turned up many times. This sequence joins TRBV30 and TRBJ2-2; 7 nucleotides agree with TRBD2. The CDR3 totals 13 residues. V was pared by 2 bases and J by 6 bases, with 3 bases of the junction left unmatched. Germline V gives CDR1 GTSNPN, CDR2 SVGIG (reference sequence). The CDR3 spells CAWSLAGPGELFF. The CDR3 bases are TGTGCCTGGAGTTTAGCGGGCCCCGGGGAGCTGTTTTTT. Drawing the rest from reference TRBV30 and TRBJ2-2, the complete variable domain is SQTIHQWPATLVQPVGSPLSLECTVEGTSNPNLYWYRQAAGRGLQLLFYSVGIGQISSEVPQNLSASRPQDRQFILSSKKLLLSDSGFYLCAWSLAGPGELFFGEGSRLTVL.

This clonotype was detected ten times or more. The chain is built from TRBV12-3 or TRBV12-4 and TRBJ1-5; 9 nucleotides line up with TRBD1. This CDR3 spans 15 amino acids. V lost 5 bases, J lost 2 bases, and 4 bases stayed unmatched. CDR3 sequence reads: CASSPRTGGNQPQHF. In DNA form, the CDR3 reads TGTGCCAGCAGTCCCCGGACAGGGGGCAATCAGCCCCAGCATTTT.

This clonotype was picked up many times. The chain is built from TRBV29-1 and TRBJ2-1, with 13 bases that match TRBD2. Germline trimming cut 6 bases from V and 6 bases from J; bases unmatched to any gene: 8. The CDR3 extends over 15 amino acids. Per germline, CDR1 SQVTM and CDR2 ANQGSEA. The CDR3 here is CSVPLAGGIFNEQFF. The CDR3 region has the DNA TGCAGCGTCCCACTAGCGGGAGGGATCTTCAATGAGCAGTTCTTC.

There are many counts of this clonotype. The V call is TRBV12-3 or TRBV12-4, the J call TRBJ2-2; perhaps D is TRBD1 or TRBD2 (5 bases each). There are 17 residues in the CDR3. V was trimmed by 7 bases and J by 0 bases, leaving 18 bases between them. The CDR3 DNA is TGTGCCAGCAACCTCGGGGCAGGAGCCGCGAACACCGGGGAGCTGTTTTTT. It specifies CASNLGAGAANTGELFF.

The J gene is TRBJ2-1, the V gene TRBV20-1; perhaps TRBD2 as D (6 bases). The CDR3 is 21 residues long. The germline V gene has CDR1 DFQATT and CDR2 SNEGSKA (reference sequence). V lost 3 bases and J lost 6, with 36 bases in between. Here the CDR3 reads CSASHGAGTDRLGVRFNEQFF. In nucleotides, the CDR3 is TGCAGTGCTAGTCACGGTGCCGGGACTGATCGGTTGGGAGTTAGGTTCAATGAGCAGTTCTTC.

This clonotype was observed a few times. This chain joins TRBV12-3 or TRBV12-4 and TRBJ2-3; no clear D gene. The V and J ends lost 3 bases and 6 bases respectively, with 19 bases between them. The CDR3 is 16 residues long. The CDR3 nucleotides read TGTGCCAGCAGTTTTATGTCCCTTCCTCCACCGGATACGCAGTATTTT. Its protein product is CASSFMSLPPPDTQYF.

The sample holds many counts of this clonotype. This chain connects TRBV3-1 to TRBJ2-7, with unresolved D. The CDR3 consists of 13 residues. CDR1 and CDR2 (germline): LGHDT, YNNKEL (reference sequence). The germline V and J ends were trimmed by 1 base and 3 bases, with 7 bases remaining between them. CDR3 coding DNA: TGTGCCAGCAGCCAAGGGGCCGGCTACGAGCAGTACTTC. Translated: CASSQGAGYEQYF.

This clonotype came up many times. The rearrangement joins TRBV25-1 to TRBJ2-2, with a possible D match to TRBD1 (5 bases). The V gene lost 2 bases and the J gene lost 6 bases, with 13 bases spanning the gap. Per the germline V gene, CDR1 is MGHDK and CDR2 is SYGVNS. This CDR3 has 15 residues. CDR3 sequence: CASSEGARLPGELFF. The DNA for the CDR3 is TGTGCCAGCAGTGAAGGGGCCAGACTCCCCGGGGAGCTGTTTTTT.

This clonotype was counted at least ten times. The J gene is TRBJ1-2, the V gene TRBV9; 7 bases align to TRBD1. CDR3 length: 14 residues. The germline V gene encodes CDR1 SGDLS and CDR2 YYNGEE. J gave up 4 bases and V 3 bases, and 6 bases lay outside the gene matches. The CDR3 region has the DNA TGTGCCAGCAGCGAGGGGACAGCCACCTATGGCTACACCTTC. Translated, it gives CASSEGTATYGYTF. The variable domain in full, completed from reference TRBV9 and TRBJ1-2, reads DSGVTQTPKHLITATGQRVTLRCSPRSGDLSVYWYQQSLDQGLQFLIQYYNGEERAKGNILERFSAQQFPDLHSELNLSSLELGDSALYFCASSEGTATYGYTFGSGTRLTVV.

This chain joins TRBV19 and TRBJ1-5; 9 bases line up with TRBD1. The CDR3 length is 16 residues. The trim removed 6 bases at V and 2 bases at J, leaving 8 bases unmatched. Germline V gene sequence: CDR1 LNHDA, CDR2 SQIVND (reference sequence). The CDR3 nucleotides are TGTGCCAGTAGGCTAGCCCGGGACAGGGGCAATCAGCCCCAGCATTTT. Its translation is CASRLARDRGNQPQHF.

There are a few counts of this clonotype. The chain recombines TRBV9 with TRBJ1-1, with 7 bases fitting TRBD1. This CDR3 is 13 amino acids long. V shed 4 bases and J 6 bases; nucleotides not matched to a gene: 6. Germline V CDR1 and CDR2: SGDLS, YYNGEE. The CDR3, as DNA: TGTGCCAGCAGCAATAGACAGGGCGCTGAAGCTTTCTTT. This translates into CASSNRQGAEAFF.

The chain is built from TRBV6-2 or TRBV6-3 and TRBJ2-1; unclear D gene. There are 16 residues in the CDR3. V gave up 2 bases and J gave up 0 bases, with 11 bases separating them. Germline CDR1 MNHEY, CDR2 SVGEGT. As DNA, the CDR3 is TGTGCCAGCAGTTACCTGACCGACTCCTCCTACAATGAGCAGTTCTTC. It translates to CASSYLTDSSYNEQFF.

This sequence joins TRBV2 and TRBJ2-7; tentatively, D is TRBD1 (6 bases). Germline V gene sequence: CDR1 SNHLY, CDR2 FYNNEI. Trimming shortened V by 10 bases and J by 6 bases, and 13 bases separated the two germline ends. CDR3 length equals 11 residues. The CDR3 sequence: CATTGFSEQYF. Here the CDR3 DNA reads TGTGCCACCACAGGGTTCTCCGAGCAGTACTTC.

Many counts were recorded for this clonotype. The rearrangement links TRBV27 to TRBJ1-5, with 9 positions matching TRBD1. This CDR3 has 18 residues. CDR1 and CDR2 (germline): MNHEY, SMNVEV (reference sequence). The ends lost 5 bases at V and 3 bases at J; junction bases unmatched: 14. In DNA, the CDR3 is TGTGCCAGCAGTGGGGGGACAGGGTGGAAGGGGATCAATCAGCCCCAGCATTTT. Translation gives CASSGGTGWKGINQPQHF.

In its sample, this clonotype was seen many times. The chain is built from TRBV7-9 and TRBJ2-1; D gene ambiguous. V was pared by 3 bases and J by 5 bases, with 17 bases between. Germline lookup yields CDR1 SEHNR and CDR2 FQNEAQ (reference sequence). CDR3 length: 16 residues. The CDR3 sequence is CASSFNALTWHNEQFF. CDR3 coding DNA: TGTGCCAGCAGCTTTAACGCCTTAACCTGGCACAATGAGCAGTTCTTC.

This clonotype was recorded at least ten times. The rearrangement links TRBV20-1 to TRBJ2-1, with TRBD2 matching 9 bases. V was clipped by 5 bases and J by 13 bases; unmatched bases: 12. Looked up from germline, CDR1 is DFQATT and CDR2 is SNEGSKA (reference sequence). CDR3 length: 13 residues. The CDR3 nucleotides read TGCAGTGCTCGGCGGGAGGGGGTCGGAGATCAGTTCTTC. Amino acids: CSARREGVGDQFF.

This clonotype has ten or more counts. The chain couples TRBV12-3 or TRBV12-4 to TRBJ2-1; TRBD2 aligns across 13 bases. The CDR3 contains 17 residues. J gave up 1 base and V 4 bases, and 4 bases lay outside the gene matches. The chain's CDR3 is CASSSTSGRVSYNEQFF. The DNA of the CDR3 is TGTGCCAGCAGTTCAACTAGCGGGAGGGTTTCCTACAATGAGCAGTTCTTC.